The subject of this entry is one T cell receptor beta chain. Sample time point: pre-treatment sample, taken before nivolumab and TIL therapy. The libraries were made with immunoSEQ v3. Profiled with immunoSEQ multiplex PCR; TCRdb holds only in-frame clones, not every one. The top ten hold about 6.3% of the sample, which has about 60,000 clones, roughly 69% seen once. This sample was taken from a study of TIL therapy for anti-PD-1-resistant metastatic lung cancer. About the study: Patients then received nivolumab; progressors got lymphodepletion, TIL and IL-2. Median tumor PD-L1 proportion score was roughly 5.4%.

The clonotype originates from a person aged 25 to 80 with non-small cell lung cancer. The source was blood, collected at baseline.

For the CDR3, the DNA is TGCGCCAGCAGTACCGACAGGGGGATAGGAAACACCATATATTTT. This encodes CASSTDRGIGNTIYF. V usage is TRBV5-1 and J usage is TRBJ1-3; the match to TRBD1 covers 9 bases. This CDR3 comprises 15 residues. J gave up 4 bases and V 5 bases, and 7 bases lay outside the gene matches. Germline CDR1 and CDR2: SGHRS and YFSETQ.